This T cell receptor (beta chain) is from a study of cytotoxic CD8 clonotypes in ibrutinib-treated CLL. Whole-study findings and limits: Public clonotypes, rarely seen, contracted or held steady on treatment. Clonality was higher at ibrutinib response and returned toward baseline at progression.

Genomic DNA in an amount of about 2 micrograms was extracted from cryopreserved PBMCs and used for the preparation of TCR beta libraries. The CDR3 has 12 amino acids. In germline, CDR1 is SGHDT, CDR2 YYEEEE. After removal of 4 bases from V and 8 bases from J, the junction contained 5 bases not matched to a gene. This clone was detected a few times. Its specificity is not known. Repertoires were generated with immunoSEQ multiplex PCR, while TCRdb's copy carries only in-frame clones and drops some. The repertoire has under 40,000 clones, approximately 45% of them found once; the top ten carry 18%. The J gene is TRBJ1-2, the V gene TRBV5-6, with 7 bases matching TRBD1. Sequencing was performed on PBMCs, taken before ibrutinib treatment. This clonotype was obtained from a human donor with chronic lymphocytic leukemia. The CDR3 loop reads CASSLGQAGYTF. The DNA for the CDR3 is TGTGCCAGCAGCCTAGGACAGGCGGGCTACACCTTC.